One and the same sample provided the 15 T cell receptor beta chains below, sequenced in a study of OX40 agonist ivuxolimab in advanced cancers. Profiling relied on immunoSEQ multiplex PCR, and the TCRdb table lists in-frame clones only, not all of them. Among about 76,000 clones, around 84% were seen once, and the ten largest hold under 2%. Material: CD4+ or CD8+ T cells sorted from blood, obtained in a trial of the OX40 agonist ivuxolimab. The receptors derive from an adult with an advanced solid tumor such as melanoma, head and neck, liver or kidney cancer.

The genes are TRBV5-1 and TRBJ2-7, with D perhaps matching TRBD1 (7 bases). The CDR3 extends over 15 amino acids. V gave up 4 bases and J gave up 3 bases, with 17 bases separating them. Germline assignment: CDR1 SGHRS and CDR2 YFSETQ. The CDR3 DNA reads as TGCGCCAGCAGCCCCAGGACAGGAGGGGACTACGAGCAGTACTTC. Translating it yields CASSPRTGGDYEQYF.

The chain couples TRBV29-1 to TRBJ2-5; 8 bases line up with TRBD2. The CDR3 length is 15 residues. Germline V CDR1 and CDR2: SQVTM, ANQGSEA. The V gene end was trimmed by 4 bases and the J gene end by 1 base; junction bases not matched to a gene: 8. The CDR3 sequence: CSVARLARSQETQYF. CDR3 sequence (DNA): TGCAGCGTTGCCAGACTAGCGAGGTCCCAAGAGACCCAGTACTTC.

The gene calls are TRBV4-1 and TRBJ1-1, with 8 bases lining up with TRBD1. Germline CDR1 MGHRA, CDR2 YSYEKL. Unmatched junction bases numbered 11, after V lost 2 bases and J lost 3 bases. This CDR3 has 17 residues. The CDR3 nucleotides read TGCGCCAGCAGCCAACAGGGGGCGCGAATTGGGGACACTGAAGCTTTCTTT. Its translation: CASSQQGARIGDTEAFF.

The V gene is TRBV6-1, the J gene TRBJ2-4, with D uncertain. Per the germline V gene, CDR1 is MNHNS and CDR2 is SASEGT. The ends were cut back, 5 bases at V and 8 bases at J, with 10 bases in the middle. The CDR3 sequence is 12 residues long. The CDR3 bases are TGTGCCAGCAGTCTCAGTTGGGACATTCAGTACTTC. This encodes CASSLSWDIQYF.

V gene TRBV5-1 combines with J gene TRBJ2-3, with 10 bases lining up with TRBD2. Per the germline V gene, CDR1 is SGHRS and CDR2 is YFSETQ. The CDR3 is 15 amino acids. With 3 bases clipped from V and 6 bases from J, the junction kept 7 bases outside the gene matches. The CDR3 loop reads CASSWGSGGSDTQYF. CDR3 in DNA: TGCGCCAGCAGCTGGGGTAGCGGGGGGTCGGATACGCAGTATTTT.

The rearrangement uses TRBV7-9 and TRBJ2-6; a possible D gene is TRBD2 (6 bases). The CDR3 length is 13 residues. Germline CDR1 reads SEHNR; CDR2 reads FQNEAQ (reference sequence). V lost 11 bases to trimming and J lost 0 bases, with 8 bases between them. In DNA form, the CDR3 reads TGTGCCCCCGGGGGCTCTGGGGCCAACGTCCTGACTTTC. It translates to CAPGGSGANVLTF.

This chain joins TRBV4-1 and TRBJ2-1, with TRBD1 matching over 8 bases. V lost 4 bases and J lost 6; bases outside the gene matches: 11. CDR3 length: 16 amino acids. Germline V lookup: CDR1 MGHRA, CDR2 YSYEKL. Here the CDR3 DNA reads TGCGCCAGCAGCCCATTTAATCTCAGGGGGCGCAATGAGCAGTTCTTC. It codes for CASSPFNLRGRNEQFF.

The chain joins TRBV2 to TRBJ1-1; 10 bases are shared with TRBD1. The CDR3 is 14 amino acids. Germline CDR1 is SNHLY and CDR2 is FYNNEI. The junction had 6 bases not matched to a gene; V was cut back by 4 bases and J by 7 bases. The CDR3 loop reads CASSADRGQVEAFF. CDR3 bases: TGTGCCAGCAGTGCCGACAGGGGGCAAGTTGAAGCTTTCTTT.

As for this clone: The sample contains more than one DNA sequence encoding this CDR3. The V gene is TRBV7-2, the J gene TRBJ2-2; TRBD2 matches at 8 bases. This CDR3 has 14 amino acids. CDR1 SGHTA and CDR2 FQGNSA come from the germline V gene. With V trimmed by 5 bases and J by 6 bases, 5 bases remained unmatched. The CDR3 coding sequence is TGTGCCAGCAGCCTCCCGGGAGGGGCCGGGGAGCTGTTTTTT. Residues: CASSLPGGAGELFF.

The chain couples TRBV5-5 to TRBJ2-3; TRBD2 agrees at 12 bases. The germline V gene encodes CDR1 SGHKS and CDR2 YYEKEE (reference sequence). The CDR3 is made up of 16 amino acids. The V and J ends lost 3 bases and 2 bases, in that order; junction bases with no gene match: 4. CDR3 sequence (DNA): TGTGCCAGCAGCTCACTAGCGGGGGGATTCACAGATACGCAGTATTTT. As protein: CASSSLAGGFTDTQYF.

In its sample, this clone was seen a few times. The chain links TRBV2 to TRBJ2-3; no clear D gene. The V gene's germline CDR1 is SNHLY and CDR2 FYNNEI. Trimming left V 2 bases short and J 4 bases short, with 1 base between. The CDR3 has 11 residues. The CDR3 nucleotides are TGTGCCAGCAGTGAACCAGATACGCAGTATTTT. Protein: CASSEPDTQYF.

This clone was observed once. V is TRBV5-1 and J is TRBJ1-1; 9 positions match TRBD1. The CDR3 is made up of 14 amino acids. Germline V gives CDR1 SGHRS, CDR2 YFSETQ. V lost 4 bases to trimming and J lost 1 base; unmatched junction nucleotides: 2. This CDR3 is CASSLTGGNTEAFF. The CDR3 region has the DNA TGCGCCAGCAGCCTGACAGGGGGGAACACTGAAGCTTTCTTT.

The V and J genes are TRBV9 and TRBJ2-5; D remains unclear. V gave up 4 bases and J gave up 0 bases, with 16 bases separating them. The CDR3 totals 16 residues. CDR1 and CDR2 (germline): SGDLS, YYNGEE. The CDR3 DNA is TGTGCCAGCAGCAAATCCCAGGAGATGTACCAAGAGACCCAGTACTTC. Translating gives CASSKSQEMYQETQYF.

V usage is TRBV15 and J usage is TRBJ2-6; possibly TRBD2 for D (5 bases). Trimming took off 0 bases at V and 2 bases at J, with 14 bases between the two ends. Germline V gene sequence: CDR1 LNHNV, CDR2 YYDKDF (reference sequence). CDR3 length: 18 amino acids. The CDR3 DNA is TGTGCCACCAGCAGAGATAGTGTCGGACTGGCTGGGGCCAACGTCCTGACTTTC. Translation gives CATSRDSVGLAGANVLTF.

This chain joins TRBV29-1 and TRBJ1-1; D possibly corresponds to TRBD1 (5 bases). V was shortened by 4 bases and J by 1 base, with 7 bases between the two germline ends. The germline V gene has CDR1 SQVTM and CDR2 ANQGSEA. The CDR3 covers 12 residues. CDR3 amino acids: CSVVQGNTEAFF. The CDR3 nucleotides are TGCAGCGTTGTTCAGGGGAACACTGAAGCTTTCTTT.